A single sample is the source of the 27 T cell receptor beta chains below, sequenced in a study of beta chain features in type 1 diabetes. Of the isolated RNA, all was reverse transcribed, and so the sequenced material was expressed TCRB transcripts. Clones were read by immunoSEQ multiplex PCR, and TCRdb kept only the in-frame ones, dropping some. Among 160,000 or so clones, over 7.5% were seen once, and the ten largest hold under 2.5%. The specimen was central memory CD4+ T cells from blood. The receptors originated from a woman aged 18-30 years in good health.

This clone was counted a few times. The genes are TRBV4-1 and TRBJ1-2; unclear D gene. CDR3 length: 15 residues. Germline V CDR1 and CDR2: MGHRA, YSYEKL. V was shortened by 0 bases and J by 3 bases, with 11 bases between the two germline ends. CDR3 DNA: TGCGCCAGCAGCCAAGAGAGGGTCATCCACTATGGCTACACCTTC. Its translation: CASSQERVIHYGYTF.

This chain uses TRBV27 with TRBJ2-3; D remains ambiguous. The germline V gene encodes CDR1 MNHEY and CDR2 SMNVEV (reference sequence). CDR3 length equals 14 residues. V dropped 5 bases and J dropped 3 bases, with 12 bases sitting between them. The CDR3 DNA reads TGTGCCAGCAGTGCCACCTTGACAACAGATACGCAGTATTTT. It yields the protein CASSATLTTDTQYF.

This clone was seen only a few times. CDR3 loop: CASSGGTGPYEQYF. The CDR3 bases are TGTGCCAGCAGTGGCGGGACGGGCCCCTACGAGCAGTACTTC. This chain links TRBV25-1 with TRBJ2-7; a possible D gene is TRBD2 (6 bases). Trimming removed 4 bases at V and 2 bases at J, with 12 bases between. In germline, CDR1 is MGHDK, CDR2 SYGVNS. This CDR3 has 14 amino acids.

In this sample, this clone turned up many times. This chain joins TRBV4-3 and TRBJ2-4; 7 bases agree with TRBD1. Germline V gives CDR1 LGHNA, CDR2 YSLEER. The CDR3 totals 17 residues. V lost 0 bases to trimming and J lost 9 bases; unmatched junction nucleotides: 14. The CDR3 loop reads CASSQDSSNRGFGIQYF. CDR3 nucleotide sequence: TGCGCCAGCAGCCAAGATTCCAGCAACAGGGGATTCGGCATTCAGTACTTC.

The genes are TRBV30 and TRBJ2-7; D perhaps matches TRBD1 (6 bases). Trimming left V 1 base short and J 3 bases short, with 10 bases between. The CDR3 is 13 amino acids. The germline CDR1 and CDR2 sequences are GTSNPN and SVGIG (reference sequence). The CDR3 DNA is TGTGCCTGGAGTGGAGGACAGCTCTACGAGCAGTACTTC. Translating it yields CAWSGGQLYEQYF.

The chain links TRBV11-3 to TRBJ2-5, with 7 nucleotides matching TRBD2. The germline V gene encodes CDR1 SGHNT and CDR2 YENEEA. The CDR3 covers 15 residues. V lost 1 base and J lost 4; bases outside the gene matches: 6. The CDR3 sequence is CASSLGGLRGETQYF. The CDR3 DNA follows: TGTGCCAGCAGCTTAGGGGGACTAAGGGGAGAGACCCAGTACTTC.

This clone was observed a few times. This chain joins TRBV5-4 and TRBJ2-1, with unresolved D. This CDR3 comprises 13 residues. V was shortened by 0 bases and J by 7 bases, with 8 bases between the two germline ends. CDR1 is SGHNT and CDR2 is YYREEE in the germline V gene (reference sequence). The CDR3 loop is CASSLAAENEQFF. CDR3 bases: TGTGCCAGCAGCTTGGCCGCGGAAAATGAGCAGTTCTTC.

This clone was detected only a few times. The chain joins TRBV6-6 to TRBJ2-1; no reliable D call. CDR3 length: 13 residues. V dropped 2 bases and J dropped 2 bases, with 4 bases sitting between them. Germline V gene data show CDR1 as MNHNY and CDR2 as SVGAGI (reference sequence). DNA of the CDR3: TGTGCCAGCAGTTACACTACCTACAATGAGCAGTTCTTC. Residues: CASSYTTYNEQFF.

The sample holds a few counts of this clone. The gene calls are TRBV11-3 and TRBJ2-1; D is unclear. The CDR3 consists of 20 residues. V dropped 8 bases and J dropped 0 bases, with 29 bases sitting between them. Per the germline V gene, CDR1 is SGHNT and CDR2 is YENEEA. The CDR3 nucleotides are TGTGCCAGCGAATCAATCAACCGCCACGGTCACCCTAGCTCCTACAATGAGCAGTTCTTC. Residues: CASESINRHGHPSSYNEQFF.

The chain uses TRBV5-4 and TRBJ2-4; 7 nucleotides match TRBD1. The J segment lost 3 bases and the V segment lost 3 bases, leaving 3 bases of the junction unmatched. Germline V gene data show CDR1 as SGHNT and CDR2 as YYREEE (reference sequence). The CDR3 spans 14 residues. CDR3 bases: TGTGCCAGCAGCTCACGGGACAGCAAAAACATTCAGTACTTC. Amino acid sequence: CASSSRDSKNIQYF.

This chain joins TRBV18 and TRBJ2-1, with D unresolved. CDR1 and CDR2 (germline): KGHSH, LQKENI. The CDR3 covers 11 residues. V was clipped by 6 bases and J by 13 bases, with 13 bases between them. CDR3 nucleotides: TGTGCCAGCTCGCCCACTGGAGCACAGTTCTTC. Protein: CASSPTGAQFF. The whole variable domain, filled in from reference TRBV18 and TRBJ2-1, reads NAGVMQNPRHLVRRRGQEARLRCSPMKGHSHVYWYRQLPEEGLKFMVYLQKENIIDESGMPKERFSAEFPKEGPSILRIQQVVRGDSAAYFCASSPTGAQFFGPGTRLTVL.

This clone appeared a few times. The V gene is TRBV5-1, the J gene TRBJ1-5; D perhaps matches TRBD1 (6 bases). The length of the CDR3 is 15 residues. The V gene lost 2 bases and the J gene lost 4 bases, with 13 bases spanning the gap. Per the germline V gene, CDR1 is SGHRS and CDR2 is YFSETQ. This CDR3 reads CASSLVPDSNQPQHF. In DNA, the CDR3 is TGCGCCAGCAGCTTAGTACCGGACAGTAATCAGCCCCAGCATTTT. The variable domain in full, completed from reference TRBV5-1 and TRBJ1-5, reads KAGVTQTPRYLIKTRGQQVTLSCSPISGHRSVSWYQQTPGQGLQFLFEYFSETQRNKGNFPGRFSGRQFSNSRSEMNVSTLELGDSALYLCASSLVPDSNQPQHFGDGTRLSIL.

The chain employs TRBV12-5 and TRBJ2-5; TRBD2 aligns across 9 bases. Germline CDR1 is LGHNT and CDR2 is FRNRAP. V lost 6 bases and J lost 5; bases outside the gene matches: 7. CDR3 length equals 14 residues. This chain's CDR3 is CASGRAGGQETQYF. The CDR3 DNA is TGTGCTAGTGGCCGAGCGGGGGGCCAGGAGACCCAGTACTTC.

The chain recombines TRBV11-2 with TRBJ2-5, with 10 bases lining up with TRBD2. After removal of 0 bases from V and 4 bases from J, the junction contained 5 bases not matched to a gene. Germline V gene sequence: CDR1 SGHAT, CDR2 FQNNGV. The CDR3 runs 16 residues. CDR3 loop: CASSLDRLAGAETQYF. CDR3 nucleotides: TGTGCCAGCAGCTTAGACCGGCTAGCGGGAGCAGAGACCCAGTACTTC.

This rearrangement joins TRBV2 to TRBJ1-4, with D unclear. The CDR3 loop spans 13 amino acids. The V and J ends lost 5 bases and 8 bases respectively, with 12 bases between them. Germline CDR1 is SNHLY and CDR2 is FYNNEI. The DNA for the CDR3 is TGTGCCAGCAGTCACGGGGAGGGAGAAAAACTGTTTTTT. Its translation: CASSHGEGEKLFF.

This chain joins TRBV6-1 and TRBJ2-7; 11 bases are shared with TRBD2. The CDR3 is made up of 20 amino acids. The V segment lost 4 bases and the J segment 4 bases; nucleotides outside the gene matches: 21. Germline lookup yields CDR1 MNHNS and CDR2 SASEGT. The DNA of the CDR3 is TGTGCCAGCAGTGTCGAAGCGGTTTCCGGCTCTAGCGGGAGGTTGTACGAGCAGTACTTC. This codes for CASSVEAVSGSSGRLYEQYF.

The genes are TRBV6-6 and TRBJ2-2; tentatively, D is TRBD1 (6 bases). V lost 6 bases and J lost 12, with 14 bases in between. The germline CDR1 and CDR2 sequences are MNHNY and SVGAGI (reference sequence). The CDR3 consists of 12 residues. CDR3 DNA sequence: TGTGCCAGCAGACGTCACAGGGAGAAGCTGTTTTTT. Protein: CASRRHREKLFF.

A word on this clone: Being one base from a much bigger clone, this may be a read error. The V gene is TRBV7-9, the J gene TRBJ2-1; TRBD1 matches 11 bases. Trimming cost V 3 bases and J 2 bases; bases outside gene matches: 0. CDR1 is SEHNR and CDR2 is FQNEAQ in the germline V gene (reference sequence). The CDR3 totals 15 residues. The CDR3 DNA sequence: TGTGCCAGCAGCTTGGGACAGGGGGCCTACAATGAGCAGTTCTTC. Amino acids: CASSLGQGAYNEQFF.

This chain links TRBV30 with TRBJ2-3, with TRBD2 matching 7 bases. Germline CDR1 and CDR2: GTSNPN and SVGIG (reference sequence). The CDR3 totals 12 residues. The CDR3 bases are TGTACCGGGGGGTCCGTCACAGATACGCAGTATTTT. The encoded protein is CTGGSVTDTQYF.

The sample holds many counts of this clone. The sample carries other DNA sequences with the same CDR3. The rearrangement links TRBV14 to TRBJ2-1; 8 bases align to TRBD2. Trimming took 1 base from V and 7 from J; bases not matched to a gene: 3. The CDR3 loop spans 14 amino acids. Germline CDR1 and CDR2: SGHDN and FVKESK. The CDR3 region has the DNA TGTGCCAGCAGCCAAGGCGGGAGGTATAATGAGCAGTTCTTC. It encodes CASSQGGRYNEQFF.

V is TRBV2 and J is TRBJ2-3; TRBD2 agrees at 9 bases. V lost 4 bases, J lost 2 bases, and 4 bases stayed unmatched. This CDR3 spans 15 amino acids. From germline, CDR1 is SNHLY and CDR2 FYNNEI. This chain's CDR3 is CASSVSSGITDTQYF. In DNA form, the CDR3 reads TGTGCCAGCAGTGTCTCTAGCGGGATCACAGATACGCAGTATTTT.

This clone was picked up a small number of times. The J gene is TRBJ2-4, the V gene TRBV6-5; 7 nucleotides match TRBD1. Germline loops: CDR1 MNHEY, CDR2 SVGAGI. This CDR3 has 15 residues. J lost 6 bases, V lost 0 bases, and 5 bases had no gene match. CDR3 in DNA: TGTGCCAGCAGTTACTCCCGGGACAGTGGAAACATTCAGTACTTC. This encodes CASSYSRDSGNIQYF.

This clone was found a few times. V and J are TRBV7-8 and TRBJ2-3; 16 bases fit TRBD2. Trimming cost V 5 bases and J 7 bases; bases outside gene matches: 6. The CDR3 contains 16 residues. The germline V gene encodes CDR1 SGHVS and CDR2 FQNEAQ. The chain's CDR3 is CASSAGTSGGEYTQYF. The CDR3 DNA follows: TGTGCCAGCAGCGCTGGGACTAGCGGGGGGGAATATACGCAGTATTTT.

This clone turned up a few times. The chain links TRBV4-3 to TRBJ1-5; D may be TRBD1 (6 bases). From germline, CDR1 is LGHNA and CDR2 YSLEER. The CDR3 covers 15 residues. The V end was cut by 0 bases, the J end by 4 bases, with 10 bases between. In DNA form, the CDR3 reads TGCGCCAGCAGCCAAGACAGGGGCCATAATCAGCCCCAGCATTTT. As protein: CASSQDRGHNQPQHF.

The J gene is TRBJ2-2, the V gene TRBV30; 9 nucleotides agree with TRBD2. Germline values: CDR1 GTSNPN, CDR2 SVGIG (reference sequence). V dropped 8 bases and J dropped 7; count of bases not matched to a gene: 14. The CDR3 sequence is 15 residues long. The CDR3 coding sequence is TGTGCCAAGAAGGGACTAGCAGAGTCAAACGGGGAGCTGTTTTTT. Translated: CAKKGLAESNGELFF. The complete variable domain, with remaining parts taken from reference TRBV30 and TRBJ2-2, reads SQTIHQWPATLVQPVGSPLSLECTVEGTSNPNLYWYRQAAGRGLQLLFYSVGIGQISSEVPQNLSASRPQDRQFILSSKKLLLSDSGFYLCAKKGLAESNGELFFGEGSRLTVL.

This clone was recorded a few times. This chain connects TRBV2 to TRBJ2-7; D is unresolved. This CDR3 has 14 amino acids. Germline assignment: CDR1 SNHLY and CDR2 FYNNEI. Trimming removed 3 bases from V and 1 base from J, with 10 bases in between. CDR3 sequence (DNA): TGTGCCAGCAGTGAGCTAACCCATTCCTACGAGCAGTACTTC. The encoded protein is CASSELTHSYEQYF.

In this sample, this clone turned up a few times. CDR3 amino acids: CASSPGGGLGGYTF. The DNA of the CDR3 is TGTGCCAGCAGCCCTGGGGGGGGGCTTGGTGGCTACACCTTC. This chain links TRBV5-6 with TRBJ1-2, with D perhaps TRBD1 (6 bases). Germline lookup yields CDR1 SGHDT and CDR2 YYEEEE. Trimming took off 4 bases at V and 7 bases at J, with 17 bases between the two ends. The CDR3 spans 14 residues.